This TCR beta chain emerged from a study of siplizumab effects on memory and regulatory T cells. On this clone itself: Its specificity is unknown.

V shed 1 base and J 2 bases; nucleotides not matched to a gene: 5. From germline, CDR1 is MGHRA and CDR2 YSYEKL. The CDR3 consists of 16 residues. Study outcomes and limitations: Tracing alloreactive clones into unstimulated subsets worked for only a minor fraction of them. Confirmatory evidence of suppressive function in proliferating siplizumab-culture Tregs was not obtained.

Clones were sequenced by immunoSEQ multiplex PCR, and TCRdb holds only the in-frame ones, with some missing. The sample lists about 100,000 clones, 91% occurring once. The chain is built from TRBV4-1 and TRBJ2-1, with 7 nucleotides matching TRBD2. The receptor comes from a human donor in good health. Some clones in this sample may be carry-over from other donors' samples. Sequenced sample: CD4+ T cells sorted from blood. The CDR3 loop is CASSQASGTTYNEQFF. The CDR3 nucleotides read TGCGCCAGCAGCCAAGCCAGCGGGACTACCTACAATGAGCAGTTCTTC.